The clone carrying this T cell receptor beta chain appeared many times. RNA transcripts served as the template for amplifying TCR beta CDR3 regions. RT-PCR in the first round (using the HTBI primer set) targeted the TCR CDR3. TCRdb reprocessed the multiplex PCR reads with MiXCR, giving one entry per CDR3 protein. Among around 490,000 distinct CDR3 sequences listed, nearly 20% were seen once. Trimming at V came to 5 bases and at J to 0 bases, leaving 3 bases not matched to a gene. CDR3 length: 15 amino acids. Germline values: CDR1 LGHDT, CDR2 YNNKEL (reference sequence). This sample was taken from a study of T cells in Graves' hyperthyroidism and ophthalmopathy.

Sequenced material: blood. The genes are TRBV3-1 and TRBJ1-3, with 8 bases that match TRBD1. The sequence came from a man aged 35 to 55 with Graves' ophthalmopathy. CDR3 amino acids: CASSYGQGSGNTIYF. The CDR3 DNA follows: TGTGCCAGCAGCTATGGACAGGGCTCTGGAAACACCATATATTTT.